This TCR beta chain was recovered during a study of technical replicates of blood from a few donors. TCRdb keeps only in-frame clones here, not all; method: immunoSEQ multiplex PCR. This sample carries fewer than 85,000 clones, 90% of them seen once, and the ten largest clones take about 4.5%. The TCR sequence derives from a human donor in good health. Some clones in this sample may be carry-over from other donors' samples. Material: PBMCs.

CDR3: CASSLVAYEQYF. The DNA for the CDR3 is TGTGCCAGCAGCTTAGTAGCCTACGAGCAGTACTTC. This chain connects TRBV7-2 to TRBJ2-7; D gene ambiguous. The germline CDR1 and CDR2 sequences are SGHTA and FQGNSA. The V gene lost 1 base and the J gene lost 2 bases, with 3 bases spanning the gap. The CDR3 sequence is 12 residues long.